This T cell receptor beta chain was recovered during a study of immune evolution from preneoplasia to lung adenocarcinoma. Across the study: HLA loss of heterozygosity: 6% to 7.5% AIS, about 15% MIA, roughly 30% ADC, none AAH. Study-level results: Top clone share appeared to fall from AAH through AIS, MIA, adenocarcinoma.

Some clones are missing from TCRdb's copy, which holds only in-frame ones; the method was immunoSEQ multiplex PCR. The table shows some 6,200 clones, with over 80% occurring only once. The V and J ends lost 5 bases and 7 bases, in that order; junction bases with no gene match: 8. This CDR3 is built from 14 residues. Germline V lookup: CDR1 SEHNR, CDR2 FQNEAQ (reference sequence). Two lung cancer pathologists independently confirmed each histologic diagnosis. Premalignant or tumor cells were enriched by macro-dissection after pathologic assessment. Comments on this clone: Its antigen is as yet unknown.

J is TRBJ1-1 and V is TRBV7-9; TRBD1 agrees at 9 bases. The source is a donor older than 65 with lung adenocarcinoma. Sequencing was done on a sample of FFPE lung adenocarcinoma in situ tissue. CDR3 bases: TGTGCCAGCAGCCTTACAGGGGGCGCGGATGAAGCTTTCTTT. The encoded protein is CASSLTGGADEAFF.